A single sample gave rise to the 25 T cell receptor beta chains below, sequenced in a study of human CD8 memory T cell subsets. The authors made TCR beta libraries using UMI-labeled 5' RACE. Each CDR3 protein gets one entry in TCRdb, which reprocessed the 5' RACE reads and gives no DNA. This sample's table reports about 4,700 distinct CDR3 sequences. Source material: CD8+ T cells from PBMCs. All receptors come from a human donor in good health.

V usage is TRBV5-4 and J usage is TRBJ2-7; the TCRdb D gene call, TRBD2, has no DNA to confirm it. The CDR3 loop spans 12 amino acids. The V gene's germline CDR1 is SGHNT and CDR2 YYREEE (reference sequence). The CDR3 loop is CASSLGLAEQYF.

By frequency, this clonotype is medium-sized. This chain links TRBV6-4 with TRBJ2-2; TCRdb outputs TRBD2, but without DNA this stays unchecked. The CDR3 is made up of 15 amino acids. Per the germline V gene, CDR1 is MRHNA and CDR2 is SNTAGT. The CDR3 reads CASSDEGANTGELFF.

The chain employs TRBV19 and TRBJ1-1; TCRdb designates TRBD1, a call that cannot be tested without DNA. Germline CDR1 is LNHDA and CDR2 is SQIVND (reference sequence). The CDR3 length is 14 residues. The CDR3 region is CASSMGGYSTEAFF.

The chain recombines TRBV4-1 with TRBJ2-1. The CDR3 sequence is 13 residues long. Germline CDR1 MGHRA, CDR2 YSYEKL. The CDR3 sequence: CASSQDKNNEQFF.

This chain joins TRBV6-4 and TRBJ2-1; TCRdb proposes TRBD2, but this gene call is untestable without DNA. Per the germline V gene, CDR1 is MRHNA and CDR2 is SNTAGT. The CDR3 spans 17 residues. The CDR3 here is CASSVSTSGGGYNEQFF.

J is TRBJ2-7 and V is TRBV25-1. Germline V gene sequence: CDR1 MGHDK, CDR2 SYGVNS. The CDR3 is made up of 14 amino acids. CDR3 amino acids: CASSGGWPSYEQYF.

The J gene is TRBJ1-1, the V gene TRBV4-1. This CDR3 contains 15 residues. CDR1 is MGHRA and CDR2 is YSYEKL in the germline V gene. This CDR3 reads CASSQGEVGIGEAFF.

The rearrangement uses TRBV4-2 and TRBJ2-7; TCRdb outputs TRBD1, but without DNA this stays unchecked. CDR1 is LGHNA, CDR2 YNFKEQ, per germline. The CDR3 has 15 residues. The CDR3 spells CASSQVEGATYEQYF.

The CDR3 protein is CASSDSQGGVNEQFF. The chain combines TRBV6-4 with TRBJ2-1; TCRdb names TRBD1, which stays unverified in the absence of DNA. Germline-derived CDR1 and CDR2 are MRHNA and SNTAGT. This CDR3 is 15 amino acids long.

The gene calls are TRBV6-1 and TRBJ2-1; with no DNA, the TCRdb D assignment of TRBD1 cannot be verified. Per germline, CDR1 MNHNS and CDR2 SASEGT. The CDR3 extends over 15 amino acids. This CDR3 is CASSEAGTGSNEQFF.

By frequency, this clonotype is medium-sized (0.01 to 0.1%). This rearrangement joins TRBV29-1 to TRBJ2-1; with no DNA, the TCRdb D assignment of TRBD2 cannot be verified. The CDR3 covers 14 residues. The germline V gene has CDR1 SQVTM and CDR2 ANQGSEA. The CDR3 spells CSVEGLAAYNEQFF.

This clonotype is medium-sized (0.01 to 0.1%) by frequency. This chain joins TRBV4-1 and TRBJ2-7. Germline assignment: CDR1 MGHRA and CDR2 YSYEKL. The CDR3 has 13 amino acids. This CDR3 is CASSPQYSYEQYF.

The CDR3 sequence: CASGSAVHSYEQYF. The J gene is TRBJ2-7, the V gene TRBV11-3; TCRdb indicates TRBD2, and absent DNA this call remains unverified. The CDR3 is 14 residues long. Germline CDR1 reads SGHNT; CDR2 reads YENEEA.

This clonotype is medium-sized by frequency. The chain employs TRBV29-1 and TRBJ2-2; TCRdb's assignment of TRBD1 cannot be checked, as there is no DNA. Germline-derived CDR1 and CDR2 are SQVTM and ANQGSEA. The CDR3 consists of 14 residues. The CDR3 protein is CSVEEGPATGELFF.

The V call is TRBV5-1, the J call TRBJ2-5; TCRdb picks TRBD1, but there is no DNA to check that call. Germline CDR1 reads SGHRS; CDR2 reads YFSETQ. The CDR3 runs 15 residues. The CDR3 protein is CASSLGEGDAETQYF.

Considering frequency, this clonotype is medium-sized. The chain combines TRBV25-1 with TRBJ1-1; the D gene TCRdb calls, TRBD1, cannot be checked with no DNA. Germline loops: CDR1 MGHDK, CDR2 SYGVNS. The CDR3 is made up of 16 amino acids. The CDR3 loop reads CATSPPGGEGNTEAFF.

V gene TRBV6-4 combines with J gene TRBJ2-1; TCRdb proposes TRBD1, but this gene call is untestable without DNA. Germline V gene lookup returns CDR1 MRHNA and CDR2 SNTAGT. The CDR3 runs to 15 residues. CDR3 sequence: CASSEGTGGYNEQFF.

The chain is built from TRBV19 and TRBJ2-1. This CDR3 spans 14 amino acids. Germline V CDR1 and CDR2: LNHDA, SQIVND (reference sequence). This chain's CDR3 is CASSMSASGNEQFF.

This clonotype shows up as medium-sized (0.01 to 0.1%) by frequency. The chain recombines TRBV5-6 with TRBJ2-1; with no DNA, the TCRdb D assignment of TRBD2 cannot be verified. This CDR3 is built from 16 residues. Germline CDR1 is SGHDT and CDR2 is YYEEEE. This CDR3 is CASSTYSSVNRDEQFF.

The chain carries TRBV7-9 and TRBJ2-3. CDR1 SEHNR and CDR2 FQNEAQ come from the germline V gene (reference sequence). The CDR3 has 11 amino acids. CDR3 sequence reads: CASTSTDTQYF.

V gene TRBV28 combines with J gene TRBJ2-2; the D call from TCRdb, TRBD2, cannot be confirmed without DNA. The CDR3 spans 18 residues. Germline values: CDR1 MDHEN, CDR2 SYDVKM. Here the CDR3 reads CASSPPTSGRVFTGELFF. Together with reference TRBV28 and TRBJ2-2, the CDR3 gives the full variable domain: DVKVTQSSRYLVKRTGEKVFLECVQDMDHENMFWYRQDPGLGLRLIYFSYDVKMKEKGDIPEGYSVSREKKERFSLILESASTNQTSMYLCASSPPTSGRVFTGELFFGEGSRLTVL.

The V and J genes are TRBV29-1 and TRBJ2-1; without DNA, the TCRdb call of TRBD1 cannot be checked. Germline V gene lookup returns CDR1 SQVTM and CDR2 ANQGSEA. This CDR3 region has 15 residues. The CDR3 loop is CSVGLGQGDYNEQFF.

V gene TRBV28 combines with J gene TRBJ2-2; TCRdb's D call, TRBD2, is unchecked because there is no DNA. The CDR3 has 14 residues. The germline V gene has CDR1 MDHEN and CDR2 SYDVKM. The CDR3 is CASKKGLETGELFF.

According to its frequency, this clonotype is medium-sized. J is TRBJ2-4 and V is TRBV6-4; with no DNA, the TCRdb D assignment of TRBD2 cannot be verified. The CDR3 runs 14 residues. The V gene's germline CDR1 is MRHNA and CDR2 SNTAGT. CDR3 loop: CASSERADGDIQYF.

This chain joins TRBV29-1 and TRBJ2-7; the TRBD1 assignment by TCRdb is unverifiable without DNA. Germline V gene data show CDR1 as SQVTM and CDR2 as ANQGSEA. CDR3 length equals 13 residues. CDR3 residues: CSVWTDSSYEQYF.